This T cell receptor beta chain was recorded in a study of T cells in Graves' hyperthyroidism and ophthalmopathy (dated by TCRdb to about 2019). For context, the study as a whole: To identify TCR V-J signatures that set the groups apart, the researchers used a discovery cohort of about a hundred patients, made up of some 41 with Graves' ophthalmopathy and 55 to 65 with stable Graves' hyperthyroidism. The roughly 90 discovery patients were divided at random into training and test sets in a 7:3 ratio. After blood sampling, hyperthyroidism patients were treated with methimazole at a starting dose of 30 mg daily, and ophthalmopathy patients were treated with high-dose intravenous methylprednisolone. In about six Graves' hyperthyroidism patients, the study also compared T-cell repertoires from thyroid tissue with T-cell repertoires from blood. An independent validation cohort of around 19 hyperthyroidism patients and 17 patients who later progressed to ophthalmopathy tested prospective prediction of ophthalmopathy. TCR Vbeta CDR3 sequencing of 135 peripheral blood samples (under 45 ophthalmopathy, about 80 hyperthyroidism and around 17 progressor patients) is reported in the paper. Study-level results and caveats: A model built on a 13 V-J signature distinguished ophthalmopathy from stable hyperthyroidism, reaching 85% to 90% sensitivity and 81.08% specificity in cross-validation and 80%/75% in testing. Most expanded thyroid clonotypes (frequency above 0.001) were also found in blood, which suggests that blood repertoires may mirror thyroid immune responses. Sample size was not statistically predetermined, and blinding of investigators to group allocation was not performed. During validation, the model predicted progression to ophthalmopathy a median of approximately 6 months ahead of onset, with almost 71% sensitivity and 72.22% specificity.

The TCR beta CDR3 regions were amplified from RNA transcripts. A first-round RT-PCR of the TCR CDR3 used the HTBI primer set with the Qiagen OneStep RT-PCR kit. Libraries were constructed in a second round of multiplex PCR, after which size selection and purification were carried out. Sequencing of the libraries was done on an Illumina HiSeq2000 using paired-end 100 bp reads. In the original analysis: SOAPnuke was used to process the raw data, throwing out any read that contained adapters or uncalled bases, had a mean Phred below 15, or lacked an exact constant-primer or identifier match. High-quality paired reads were merged with COPE v1.2.5, and unique nucleotide sequences were defined as clonotypes. MiTCR v1.1 was used to align the clonotypes against IMGT TRBV, TRBD and TRBJ reference segments. The analysis included only V-J combinations with a frequency above 0.0001, which together covered 99% to 99.2% of the repertoires. A TCS score was defined as the ratio between F50 (clonal expansion) and ExV (chaos), using BLOSUM62-based TCRdist between CDR3 peptides within each V-J. Welch's t-statistics and random forest reduced around 510 V-J features to 10 to 15, which were used in a naive Bayes classifier (R e1071). Using fastp at Q25 and MiXCR, TCRdb reprocessed the public reads and kept productive beta chains. Rows with one shared CDR3 protein collapse into an entry with the most common genes and DNA. These V and J calls derive from TCRdb rather than the authors' analysis. A total of hundreds of thousands of distinct CDR3 sequences appear in this sample, more than 45% of them only once. The top ten clones comprise roughly 8.2% of the sample.

As regards this clonotype: Its antigen remains unidentified. No clone much larger than this one lies a single base away; base qualities are absent.

Stable Graves' hyperthyroidism was defined as the absence of progression to ophthalmopathy over 18 months of follow-up. The hyperthyroidism patients were between 18 and 65 years old and newly diagnosed, with a disease duration of less than 2 months. Any patient with an uncontrolled infection, another autoimmune disease, pregnancy or lactation was excluded. Diagnoses were established on the basis of clinical symptoms, serum thyroxine and TRAb, thyroid ultrasound, and orbital computed tomography. Total RNA was extracted with Trizol reagent, and quality was checked on an Agilent 2100 Bioanalyzer. The germline V gene encodes CDR1 SGHVS and CDR2 FQNEAQ. The CDR3 spans 15 residues, from the cysteine through the phenylalanine. The entry retains the CDR3 DNA only, 45 bases that are in frame from base 1. V sheds 3 bases and J sheds 4 bases, leaving 15 bases between their ends.

The receptor comes from a woman under 30 with Graves' hyperthyroidism. Donor details come from another sample of the same person, matched by shared clones. Here the chain combines TRBV7-8 and TRBJ1-2, with a tentative D gene TRBD1 over 5 matching bases. Material for sequencing was peripheral blood or thyroid tissue (not recorded which). The DNA reads as follows: TGTGCCAGCAGCTTCAAGGCAGGGAAAAGCTATGGCTACACCTTC. It encodes CASSFKAGKSYGYTF.